This T cell receptor (beta chain) was sequenced for a study of control samples from healthy donors and cancer patients (TCRdb year 2020). Notes on this clone: Its antigen is unknown. There are no base qualities to consult, and no much larger clone falls within one base.

Preparation of the library involved the immunoSEQ multiplex PCR assay. TCRdb retrieved this table from immuneACCESS and kept in-frame rearrangements only. Not all clones are present; in checked studies, unresolved V genes account for under half, and no reason is known for the remainder. The sample table shows approximately 150,000 clones, and approximately 86% are seen once. The ten largest make up under 2% of the sample. CDR3 length: 14 amino acids, cysteine to phenylalanine. The sequence is cut down to CDR3 DNA, 42 bases in frame from base 1. From a lookup of the germline V gene (reference sequence), CDR1 and CDR2 are LGHDT and YNNKEL. The trim is 2 bases for V and 5 bases for J, with a gap of 12 bases between the germline ends.

The specimen was blood. The sequence came from a man aged 18 to 29 in good health. Rearrangement joined TRBV3-1 (or the pseudogene TRBV3-2) to TRBJ2-5; TRBD1 is perhaps the D gene, given 6 matching bases. The CDR3 corresponds to CASSQFQGRETQYF. The DNA sequence is as follows: TGTGCCAGCAGCCAATTTCAGGGGCGGGAGACCCAGTACTTC.